The clone carrying this T cell receptor beta chain was seen a few times. For TCRbeta, the library was prepared with unique molecular identifiers. From the PCR reads, TCRdb called clonotypes with MiXCR, one entry per CDR3 protein. The sample includes about 610,000 distinct CDR3 sequences, about 10% of them seen just once. There are 13 residues in the CDR3. Trimming pared 1 base from V and 5 bases from J, leaving 12 bases between. Germline V gives CDR1 SQVTM, CDR2 ANQGSEA. The data derive from a study of T-cell reconstitution after alpha-beta-depleted transplantation in children. The chain is built from TRBV29-1 and TRBJ2-7; D is perhaps TRBD2 (6 bases). The source is a human donor who donated a stem cell graft to a child with acute myeloid leukemia. This sample comprised PBMCs from the stem cell graft donor, obtained from the stem cell graft. CDR3 DNA: TGCAGCGTTGAAGGGGGGGATAGGGACGAGCAGTACTTC. This encodes CSVEGGDRDEQYF.